This entry lists 30 T cell receptor beta chains sequenced from one sample in a study of blood T cell repertoires in COVID-19 (TCRdb year 2020). Receptor amplification or capture employed the immunoSEQ multiplex PCR assay. Here the immuneACCESS table is served through TCRdb, limited to in-frame sequences with V and J called. Missing clones are a known gap in these copies; in checked studies unresolved V genes cover under half, and the rest lacks a known reason. The sample includes about 380,000 clones, with approximately 81% observed a single time. The top ten hold about 3.6% of the sample. Sequencing used peripheral blood. These receptors all come from a woman aged 18-35 years with acute or convalescent COVID-19.

The J gene is TRBJ1-2, the V gene TRBV28; 8 bases are shared with TRBD1. V shed 5 bases, J shed 7 bases, and the junction held 9 bases outside the gene matches. This CDR3 contains 14 residues. Germline loops: CDR1 MDHEN, CDR2 SYDVKM. This CDR3 is CASSRSQGAGGYTF. CDR3 nucleotide sequence: TGTGCCAGCAGTCGTTCTCAGGGGGCTGGTGGCTACACCTTC.

This chain uses TRBV25-1 with TRBJ2-3; 10 bases agree with TRBD2. The germline CDR1 and CDR2 sequences are MGHDK and SYGVNS. After removal of 3 bases from V and 2 bases from J, the junction contained 5 bases not matched to a gene. CDR3 length: 16 amino acids. The CDR3 reads CASSDKLAGITDTQYF. In nucleotides, the CDR3 is TGTGCCAGCAGTGACAAACTAGCGGGGATCACAGATACGCAGTATTTT.

This chain connects TRBV5-6 to TRBJ2-7; perhaps TRBD1 as D (6 bases). This CDR3 region has 13 residues. The V and J ends lost 1 base and 4 bases respectively, with 9 bases between them. Germline V gene data show CDR1 as SGHDT and CDR2 as YYEEEE. The CDR3 is CASSLRGLYEQYF. The CDR3 DNA sequence: TGTGCCAGCAGCTTGAGGGGGTTATACGAGCAGTACTTC.

This clone was detected ten times or more. The J gene is TRBJ2-5, the V gene TRBV3-1 (or the pseudogene TRBV3-2); 10 bases are a match to TRBD2. Germline V gene lookup returns CDR1 LGHDT and CDR2 YNNKEL (reference sequence). This CDR3 is built from 17 residues. Germline trimming cut 5 bases from V and 1 base from J; bases unmatched to any gene: 10. The CDR3 DNA sequence: TGTGCCAGCAGCTCGCGGCTAGCGGGAGTCGGCCAAGAGACCCAGTACTTC. This translates into CASSSRLAGVGQETQYF.

The chain joins TRBV10-3 to TRBJ2-3, with D possibly TRBD2 on 6 matching bases. V dropped 2 bases and J dropped 3 bases, with 15 bases sitting between them. Germline CDR1 reads ENHRY; CDR2 reads SYGVKD. CDR3 size: 16 residues. CDR3 DNA sequence: TGTGCCATCAGTGAGGATCCGGGAGTAGGGACAGATACGCAGTATTTT. As protein: CAISEDPGVGTDTQYF.

V is TRBV5-1 and J is TRBJ2-2, with 14 bases lining up with TRBD2. With V trimmed by 4 bases and J by 1 base, 6 bases remained unmatched. The germline V gene encodes CDR1 SGHRS and CDR2 YFSETQ. CDR3 length equals 18 residues. The CDR3 here is CASSMGLAGVLNTGELFF. Here the CDR3 DNA reads TGCGCCAGCAGCATGGGACTAGCGGGGGTATTGAACACCGGGGAGCTGTTTTTT.

The chain is built from TRBV7-7 and TRBJ2-1; tentative D call: TRBD2 (7 bases). CDR3 length: 14 amino acids. CDR1 and CDR2 (germline): SSHAT, FNYEAQ (reference sequence). V lost 6 bases and J lost 7, with 16 bases in between. Here the CDR3 reads CASSEGGGGNEQFF. In DNA, the CDR3 is TGTGCCAGCAGTGAGGGGGGGGGCGGAAATGAGCAGTTCTTC.

The chain uses TRBV27 and TRBJ2-1, with TRBD2 matching 12 bases. The CDR3 has 15 residues. Germline V lookup: CDR1 MNHEY, CDR2 SMNVEV (reference sequence). The J segment lost 6 bases and the V segment lost 0 bases, leaving 0 bases of the junction unmatched. In DNA form, the CDR3 reads TGTGCCAGCAGTTTATCGACTAGCGGGAGCAATGAGCAGTTCTTC. Translating gives CASSLSTSGSNEQFF.

This chain connects TRBV6-5 to TRBJ1-3; TRBD1 agrees at 7 bases. Germline CDR1 reads MNHEY; CDR2 reads SVGAGI. The junction had 5 bases not matched to a gene; V was cut back by 5 bases and J by 1 base. The length of the CDR3 is 15 residues. The CDR3 protein is CASSQGGISGNTIYF. The CDR3 DNA sequence: TGTGCCAGCAGTCAGGGGGGCATTTCTGGAAACACCATATATTTT.

The chain uses TRBV6-5 and TRBJ2-2; tentative D call: TRBD2 (6 bases). Germline loops: CDR1 MNHEY, CDR2 SVGAGI. This CDR3 has 14 amino acids. V was trimmed by 6 bases and J by 5 bases, leaving 13 bases between them. The CDR3 sequence is CASSRDAGTGELFF. Here the CDR3 DNA reads TGTGCCAGCAGCAGGGACGCGGGGACCGGGGAGCTGTTTTTT.

The table lists this clone with a count of one. This chain links TRBV9 with TRBJ1-4; D is ambiguous. This CDR3 is built from 16 residues. Between the trimmed V and J ends, which lost 0 bases and 0 bases, there was a span of 9 bases. Germline values: CDR1 SGDLS, CDR2 YYNGEE. In nucleotides, the CDR3 is TGTGCCAGCAGCGTAGGTCAGCAGGCAACTAATGAAAAACTGTTTTTT. It translates to CASSVGQQATNEKLFF. The full variable domain, rest sourced from reference TRBV9 and TRBJ1-4, is DSGVTQTPKHLITATGQRVTLRCSPRSGDLSVYWYQQSLDQGLQFLIQYYNGEERAKGNILERFSAQQFPDLHSELNLSSLELGDSALYFCASSVGQQATNEKLFFGSGTQLSVL.

The rearrangement links TRBV20-1 to TRBJ2-5; perhaps TRBD1 as D (5 bases). The CDR3 totals 11 residues. Germline V gene sequence: CDR1 DFQATT, CDR2 SNEGSKA (reference sequence). Trimming took 6 bases from V and 2 from J, leaving 7 bases between them. In DNA, the CDR3 is TGCAGTGCAGGGGAACAAGAGACCCAGTACTTC. It yields the protein CSAGEQETQYF.

V gene TRBV9 combines with J gene TRBJ2-1; 8 nucleotides align to TRBD2. V lost 0 bases and J lost 4; bases outside the gene matches: 3. This CDR3 comprises 15 residues. CDR1 is SGDLS, CDR2 YYNGEE, per germline. CDR3 DNA sequence: TGTGCCAGCAGCGTAGGTCTAGCGGGTTACAATGAGCAGTTCTTC. Amino acid sequence: CASSVGLAGYNEQFF.

A word on this clone: At the DNA level, this CDR3 is encoded by other sequences in the same sample as well. V gene TRBV28 combines with J gene TRBJ1-5; no clear D. Trimming took off 6 bases at V and 4 bases at J, with 10 bases between the two ends. The CDR3 extends over 13 amino acids. Germline CDR1 and CDR2: MDHEN and SYDVKM. This chain's CDR3 is CASSLGSNQPQHF. CDR3 nucleotide sequence: TGTGCCAGCAGCCTGGGGAGTAATCAGCCCCAGCATTTT.

The chain recombines TRBV5-4 with TRBJ1-1; maybe TRBD1 (6 bases). This CDR3 is 15 amino acids long. Trimming cost V 0 bases and J 4 bases, with 13 bases left between them. The germline V gene has CDR1 SGHNT and CDR2 YYREEE (reference sequence). The CDR3 nucleotides are TGTGCCAGCAGCTTGGACAGGGCTGGTGGCACTGAAGCTTTCTTT. This codes for CASSLDRAGGTEAFF.

CDR3 amino acids: CASSLSRTGNYGYTF. The CDR3 bases are TGTGCCAGCAGCTTGTCAAGGACGGGAAACTATGGCTACACCTTC. The chain uses TRBV5-8 and TRBJ1-2; no definite D call. Per germline, CDR1 SGHTS and CDR2 YDEGEE. The CDR3 covers 15 residues. V lost 1 base, J lost 2 bases, and 12 bases lay in between. Using reference TRBV5-8 and TRBJ1-2 for the parts outside the CDR3, the full variable domain is EAGVTQSPTHLIKTRGQQATLRCSPISGHTSVYWYQQALGLGLQFLLWYDEGEERNRGNFPPRFSGRQFPNYSSELNVNALELEDSALYLCASSLSRTGNYGYTFGSGTRLTVV.

The rearrangement links TRBV5-1 to TRBJ1-2; 8 positions agree with TRBD1. The germline V gene has CDR1 SGHRS and CDR2 YFSETQ. The length of the CDR3 is 13 residues. Trimming removed 0 bases from V and 8 bases from J; junction bases left unmatched: 3. The CDR3 sequence is CASSLAGQGGYTF. The CDR3 DNA is TGCGCCAGCAGCTTGGCCGGACAGGGAGGCTACACCTTC. The full variable domain, its missing parts supplied by reference TRBV5-1 and TRBJ1-2, is KAGVTQTPRYLIKTRGQQVTLSCSPISGHRSVSWYQQTPGQGLQFLFEYFSETQRNKGNFPGRFSGRQFSNSRSEMNVSTLELGDSALYLCASSLAGQGGYTFGSGTRLTVV.

The chain couples TRBV5-6 to TRBJ1-5; D gene unclear. V was pared by 3 bases and J by 5 bases, with 6 bases between. The CDR3 covers 12 residues. The germline V gene encodes CDR1 SGHDT and CDR2 YYEEEE. This chain's CDR3 is CASSSTYQPQHF. In nucleotides, the CDR3 is TGTGCCAGCAGCTCCACATATCAGCCCCAGCATTTT.

CDR3 sequence reads: CASKPQFGTRSYEQYF. As DNA, the CDR3 is TGTGCCAGCAAACCTCAATTCGGGACACGGTCCTACGAGCAGTACTTC. This chain joins TRBV2 and TRBJ2-7; D possibly corresponds to TRBD1 (6 bases). Germline CDR1 reads SNHLY; CDR2 reads FYNNEI. Trimming removed 7 bases at V and 1 base at J, with 20 bases between. This CDR3 comprises 16 residues. Full variable domain (outside the CDR3, taken from reference TRBV2 and TRBJ2-7): EPEVTQTPSHQVTQMGQEVILRCVPISNHLYFYWYRQILGQKVEFLVSFYNNEISEKSEIFDDQFSVERPDGSNFTLKIRSTKLEDSAMYFCASKPQFGTRSYEQYFGPGTRLTVT.

V usage is TRBV7-2 and J usage is TRBJ1-4; 7 positions match TRBD1. J gave up 7 bases and V 3 bases, and 8 bases lay outside the gene matches. The CDR3 has 15 residues. Germline V gene data show CDR1 as SGHTA and CDR2 as FQGNSA. The CDR3 loop reads CASSLTGKRGEKLFF. CDR3 sequence (DNA): TGTGCCAGCAGCTTGACAGGGAAAAGGGGTGAAAAACTGTTTTTT.

The sample holds a few counts of this clone. The V and J genes are TRBV4-2 and TRBJ1-1, with a weak D call TRBD1 (6 bases). Germline CDR1 and CDR2: LGHNA and YNFKEQ. The CDR3 extends over 15 amino acids. With 4 bases removed from V and 3 bases from J, the gap between germline ends came to 15 bases. In DNA, the CDR3 is TGTGCCAGCAGCCGAGAGAACAGGGTTGACACTGAAGCTTTCTTT. Translation: CASSRENRVDTEAFF.

As concerns this clone: This specimen includes other DNA sequences encoding the same CDR3. The CDR3 nucleotides read TGCGCCAGCAGCTTGCTAGGGGGCAGCACAGATACGCAGTATTTT. Amino acid sequence: CASSLLGGSTDTQYF. The gene calls are TRBV5-1 and TRBJ2-3; the match to TRBD1 covers 7 bases. The ends lost 1 base at V and 0 bases at J; junction bases unmatched: 2. The V gene's germline CDR1 is SGHRS and CDR2 YFSETQ. The CDR3 totals 15 residues.

The chain links TRBV18 to TRBJ2-1; 11 bases fit TRBD2. V shed 4 bases and J 6 bases; nucleotides not matched to a gene: 5. This CDR3 comprises 15 residues. The germline CDR1 and CDR2 sequences are KGHSH and LQKENI. CDR3 in DNA: TGTGCCAGCTCACGCGGGACTAGCGGTGTCAATGAGCAGTTCTTC. It encodes CASSRGTSGVNEQFF.

The V and J genes are TRBV29-1 and TRBJ2-3, with TRBD2 identical over 14 bases. The CDR3 runs 15 residues. J lost 2 bases, V lost 6 bases, and 4 bases had no gene match. Looked up from germline, CDR1 is SQVTM and CDR2 is ANQGSEA. CDR3 protein: CSVGGLAGVTDTQYF. In DNA form, the CDR3 reads TGCAGCGTCGGGGGACTAGCGGGAGTCACAGATACGCAGTATTTT.

The chain employs TRBV27 and TRBJ1-4; D remains ambiguous. The CDR3 consists of 16 residues. Deletions cut 1 base from V and 0 bases from J, with 9 bases between. Germline values: CDR1 MNHEY, CDR2 SMNVEV (reference sequence). The CDR3 sequence is CASSLWAGSTNEKLFF. The CDR3, as DNA: TGTGCCAGCAGTTTATGGGCAGGTTCAACTAATGAAAAACTGTTTTTT.

V usage is TRBV20-1 and J usage is TRBJ1-2, with D hard to call. The germline V and J ends were trimmed by 3 bases and 12 bases, with 14 bases remaining between them. This CDR3 contains 11 residues. Germline CDR1 reads DFQATT; CDR2 reads SNEGSKA (reference sequence). This CDR3 is CSASLASGNTF. The CDR3 bases are TGCAGTGCTAGTCTTGCTTCGGGGAACACCTTC.

This CDR3 is CASSPSVDGELFF. In DNA form, the CDR3 reads TGTGCCAGCAGCCCGTCGGTCGACGGGGAGCTGTTTTTT. The chain joins TRBV7-3 to TRBJ2-2; no definite D call. The ends were cut back, 5 bases at V and 7 bases at J, with 11 bases in the middle. Germline values: CDR1 SGHTA, CDR2 FQGTGA. The CDR3 extends over 13 amino acids. The full variable domain, its missing parts supplied by reference TRBV7-3 and TRBJ2-2, is GAGVSQTPSNKVTEKGKYVELRCDPISGHTALYWYRQSLGQGPEFLIYFQGTGAADDSGLPNDRFFAVRPEGSVSTLKIQRTERGDSAVYLCASSPSVDGELFFGEGSRLTVL.

This chain links TRBV10-3 with TRBJ1-5; maybe TRBD1 (5 bases). From germline, CDR1 is ENHRY and CDR2 SYGVKD. This CDR3 has 16 residues. The V end lost 2 bases, the J end lost 7 bases, and 18 bases lay between the germline ends. The CDR3 DNA sequence: TGTGCCATCAGTGAGGGGGGGGTCCTACTAGGACAGCCCCAGCATTTT. Its protein is CAISEGGVLLGQPQHF.

The V and J genes are TRBV14 and TRBJ2-2, with D unclear. Germline CDR1 and CDR2: SGHDN and FVKESK. Between the trimmed V and J ends, which lost 1 base and 1 base, there was a span of 4 bases. The CDR3 has 14 amino acids. The CDR3 spells CASSQVMNTGELFF. The CDR3 DNA reads as TGTGCCAGCAGCCAAGTTATGAACACCGGGGAGCTGTTTTTT.

J is TRBJ1-5 and V is TRBV30, with D perhaps matching TRBD1 (5 bases). V was clipped by 5 bases and J by 4 bases, with 12 bases between them. The CDR3 loop spans 13 amino acids. CDR1 and CDR2 (germline): GTSNPN, SVGIG (reference sequence). CDR3 DNA: TGTGCCTGGCAGCTACCAGGGAATCAGCCCCAGCATTTT. Amino acids: CAWQLPGNQPQHF. Filled out from reference TRBV30 and TRBJ1-5, the complete variable domain reads SQTIHQWPATLVQPVGSPLSLECTVEGTSNPNLYWYRQAAGRGLQLLFYSVGIGQISSEVPQNLSASRPQDRQFILSSKKLLLSDSGFYLCAWQLPGNQPQHFGDGTRLSIL.